This T cell receptor (beta chain) came from a study of radiation and T cells in renal cell carcinoma (dated by TCRdb to the early 2020s). With regard to the full study: Samples were obtained from a clinical trial, in which 15 Gy stereotactic body radiation therapy was delivered to primary renal cell carcinomas and nephrectomy was performed 4 weeks later. TCR beta sequencing covered around 50 samples in total, comprising around 26 tumors and some 27 peripheral blood samples. Across all 50 or so samples, 4,016,671 unique CDR3 nucleotide sequences, encoding approximately 2.5 million unique CDR3 amino acid sequences, were identified. The paper's findings and limits, for the study overall: Tracking of blood repertoire dynamics stopped at three to five weeks after treatment, with no follow-up past that point. Because the trial had a single-armed design, the trial could not examine how radiation dose or scheduling affected the TCR repertoire. In blood, the top tumor clonotypes increased from baseline to 2 weeks after radiation and then shrank by 4 weeks, which suggests a temporary expansion of tumor-resident clones. Because pretreatment tumor biopsies were not available, the baseline intratumoral presence of clonotypes could not be determined.

This clone was counted a few times. The antigen it recognizes is unknown. Base qualities are not provided; no much larger clone lies one nucleotide away. The time point tag for this specimen amounts to: baseline pretreatment blood. The treatment or condition label for this specimen denotes: 15 Gy SBRT to primary tumor, nephrectomy 4 weeks later. Serial peripheral blood from radiation-treated patients was sampled at baseline, 2 weeks and 4 weeks after SBRT to track tumor-enriched clonotypes. Every patient had renal cell carcinoma of clear cell pathology. The QIAamp DNA Blood Mini Kit (Qiagen) was used to prepare genomic DNA for TCR sequencing. Only samples passing all quality control checks were included in the analyses. According to the germline V gene, CDR1 reads SNHLY and CDR2 reads FYNNEI. V and J lose 4 bases and 1 base, and a span of 11 bases separates them. The CDR3 contains 15 residues, cysteine and phenylalanine counted. The sequence is cut down to CDR3 DNA, 45 bases in frame from base 1.

The immunoSEQ kit was used, according to the manufacturer's recommendations, to generate TCR beta libraries from genomic DNA. To prepare the libraries, a first multiplex PCR with proprietary primers was run, followed by a second PCR that added unique barcodes, and a bead cleanup was done after each round. A kit-provided positive control reaction and a negative control reaction were included in every sample batch. The final libraries were assessed on an Agilent 4200 TapeStation D1000 ScreenTape, pooled by volume, and quantified by qPCR. An Illumina NextSeq500 fitted with a MidOutput 150-cycle cartridge performed the sequencing, running 156 Read1 cycles and 15 Index1 cycles with the kit's custom primers. The pooled library was loaded at roughly 1 pM with around 20% PhiX control spiked in. The study's own analysis went as follows. The vendor-processed data were analyzed in R, and a clonotype was defined as all T cells that share the same CDR3 nucleotide sequence. In the clone abundance analyses, frequencies were normalized to the 10,000 most abundant clones in each sample. Public T cell clones, which averaged fewer than five per sample, were removed prior to analysis. An abundance difference of at least 32-fold between compartments was the criterion for calling clonotypes tumor-enriched or baseline blood-enriched. A beta-binomial differential abundance model was used to identify clonotypes that were expanded or contracted between blood time points. Similarity between tumor and blood repertoires was quantified using the Baroni-Urbani and Buser coefficient, and groups were compared with two-tailed Wilcoxon tests in R. Here the immuneACCESS table is served through TCRdb, limited to in-frame sequences with V and J called. Missing clones are a known gap in these copies; in checked studies unresolved V genes cover under half, and the rest lacks a known reason. V and J calls plus clone size are reproduced from that table; the DNA served to infer D and trimming. The sample includes approximately 140,000 clones, with 88% observed a single time. The ten largest clonotypes hold around 4.4% of the sample.

The receptor was derived from a woman in her 70s with renal cell carcinoma. This receptor chain uses TRBV2 and TRBJ1-5; too little of a D gene remains to name it. The sequences come from blood, collected from a patient whose treatment included radiotherapy and nephrectomy. The CDR3 in this case is CASSVTGSSNQPQHF. In nucleotides, the sequence is TGTGCCAGCAGTGTGACGGGCTCGAGCAATCAGCCCCAGCATTTT.